This T cell receptor beta chain emerged from a study of TIL therapy for anti-PD-1-resistant metastatic lung cancer. Study-wide context: Patients then received nivolumab; progressors got lymphodepletion, TIL and IL-2.

The germline gives CDR1 MDHEN, CDR2 SYDVKM. The CDR3 runs 13 residues. Trimming shortened V by 9 bases and J by 7 bases, and 18 bases separated the two germline ends. This was the immunoSEQ v3 assay. Assay: immunoSEQ multiplex PCR; the TCRdb copy retains only in-frame clones and omits some. Of about 44,000 clones in the sample, around three quarters are singletons; the top ten hold about 15%. Documented time point: pre-treatment sample, taken before nivolumab and TIL therapy. This rearrangement joins TRBV28 to TRBJ2-5; a weak D match, TRBD2 (6 bases). The sequencing used blood, collected at baseline. The receptor was isolated from a man between 65 and 80 years old with non-small cell lung cancer. CDR3: CASQGSGIWTQYF. The CDR3 nucleotides read TGTGCCAGTCAAGGTAGCGGAATTTGGACCCAGTACTTC.